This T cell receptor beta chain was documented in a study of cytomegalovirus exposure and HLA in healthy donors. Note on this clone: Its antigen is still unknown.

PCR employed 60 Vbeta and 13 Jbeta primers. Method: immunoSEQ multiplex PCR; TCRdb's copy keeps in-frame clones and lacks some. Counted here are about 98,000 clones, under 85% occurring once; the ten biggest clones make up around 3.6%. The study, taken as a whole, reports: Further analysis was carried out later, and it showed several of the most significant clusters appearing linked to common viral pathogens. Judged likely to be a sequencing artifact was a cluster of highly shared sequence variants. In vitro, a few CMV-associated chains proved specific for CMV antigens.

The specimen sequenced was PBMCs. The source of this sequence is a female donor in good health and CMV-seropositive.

CDR3 residues: CASSDRSSYNEQFF. In nucleotides, the CDR3 is TGCGCCAGCAGTGACCGGAGCTCCTACAATGAGCAGTTCTTC. This chain links TRBV5-1 with TRBJ2-1; D ambiguous. Germline V gene data show CDR1 as SGHRS and CDR2 as YFSETQ. The CDR3 has 14 residues. With 5 bases removed from V and 0 bases from J, the gap between germline ends came to 9 bases.